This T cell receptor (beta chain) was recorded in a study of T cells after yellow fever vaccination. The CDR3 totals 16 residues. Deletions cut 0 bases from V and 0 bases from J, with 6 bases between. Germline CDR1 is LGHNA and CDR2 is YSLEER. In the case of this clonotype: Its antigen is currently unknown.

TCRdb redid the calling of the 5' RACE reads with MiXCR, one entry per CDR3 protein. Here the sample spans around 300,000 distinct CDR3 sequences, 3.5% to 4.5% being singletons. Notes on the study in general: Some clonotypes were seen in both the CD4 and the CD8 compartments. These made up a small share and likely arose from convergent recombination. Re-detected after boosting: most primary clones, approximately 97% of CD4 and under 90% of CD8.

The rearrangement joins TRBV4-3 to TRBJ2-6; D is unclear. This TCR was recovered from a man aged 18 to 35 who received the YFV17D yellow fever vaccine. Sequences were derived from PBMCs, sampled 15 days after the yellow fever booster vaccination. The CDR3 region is CASSQESSSGANVLTF. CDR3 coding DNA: TGCGCCAGCAGCCAAGAGAGTAGCTCTGGGGCCAACGTCCTGACTTTC.